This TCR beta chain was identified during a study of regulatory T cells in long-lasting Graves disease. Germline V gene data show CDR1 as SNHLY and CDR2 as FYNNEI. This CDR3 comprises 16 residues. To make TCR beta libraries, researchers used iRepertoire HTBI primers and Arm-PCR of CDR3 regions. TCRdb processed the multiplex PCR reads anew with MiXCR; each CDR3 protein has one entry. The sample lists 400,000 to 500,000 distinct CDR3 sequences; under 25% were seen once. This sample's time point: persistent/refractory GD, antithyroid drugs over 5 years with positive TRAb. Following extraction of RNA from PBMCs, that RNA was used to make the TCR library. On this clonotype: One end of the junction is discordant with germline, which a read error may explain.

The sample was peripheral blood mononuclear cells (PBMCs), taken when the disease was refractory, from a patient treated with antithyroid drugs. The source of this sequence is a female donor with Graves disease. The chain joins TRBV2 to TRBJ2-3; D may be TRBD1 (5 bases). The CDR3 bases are TGTGCCAGCAGCGAAGCAGGGATCTCTAGCACAGATACGCAGTATTTT. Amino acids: CASSEAGISSTDTQYF.